Below are 22 T cell receptor beta chains sequenced from a single sample in a study of blood T cells in healthy people across ages (dated by TCRdb to between 2014 and 2017). Library prep was done by 5' RACE. The listed sequencing device is Illumina HiSeq 2500. A second PCR of roughly 6 to 11 cycles was run with a J-beta primer mix and a sample-barcoded 5' primer. The public reads were run again by TCRdb, first through fastp at Q25 and then through MiXCR, and only productive beta chains were kept. Under each unique CDR3 protein, matching rows form one entry showing the most common genes and DNA. Across this sample there are fewer than 750,000 distinct CDR3 sequences, with 52% seen only once. The leading ten clones occupy about 13% of the sample. Material for sequencing was blood. Source of these receptors: a woman aged 80 or older in good health.

On this clonotype itself: One junction end does not reproduce the germline sequence, and a read error may be involved. The chain uses TRBV30 and TRBJ2-4; maybe TRBD2 (5 bases). Germline V lookup: CDR1 GTSNPN, CDR2 SVGIG (reference sequence). CDR3 length: 11 residues. The CDR3 protein is CAGSVRNIQYF. For the CDR3, the DNA is TGTGCCGGGAGTGTACGTAACATTCAGTACTTC.

The sample holds many counts of this clonotype. The chain links TRBV28 to TRBJ2-7, with TRBD1 identical over 11 bases. The CDR3 is 15 residues long. Per the germline V gene, CDR1 is MDHEN and CDR2 is SYDVKM. With V trimmed by 5 bases and J by 2 bases, 5 bases remained unmatched. The CDR3 spells CASSLRGQGAYEQYF. The CDR3, as DNA: TGTGCCAGCAGTCTCCGGGGACAGGGGGCCTACGAGCAGTACTTC.

This clonotype has at least ten counts. The chain employs TRBV3-1 and TRBJ1-2; D unclear. Germline V gives CDR1 LGHDT, CDR2 YNNKEL (reference sequence). CDR3 length: 12 residues. V dropped 4 bases and J dropped 5 bases, with 8 bases sitting between them. CDR3 nucleotides: TGTGCCAGCAGCCGAGTGCCTTATGGCTACACCTTC. Residues: CASSRVPYGYTF.

Of note for this clonotype: Since a much larger clone is just one base distant, this may be a read error. This sequence joins TRBV3-1 and TRBJ2-7, with 8 nucleotides matching TRBD2. Losses at the gene ends were 6 bases for V and 7 bases for J; bases not matched to a gene: 14. CDR1 and CDR2 (germline): LGHDT, YNNKEL (reference sequence). CDR3 size: 15 residues. CDR3 in DNA: TGTGCCAGCAGTCTATATAGCGGGGCAGGCAATGAGCAGTACTTC. Its translation is CASSLYSGAGNEQYF.

The DNA of the CDR3 is TGTGCCAGCATCCCAGGGGCTAGCTCCACAGATACGCAGTATTTT. It specifies CASIPGASSTDTQYF. This rearrangement joins TRBV7-9 to TRBJ2-3; tentative D call: TRBD1 (6 bases). Trimming removed 7 bases from V and 2 bases from J, with 16 bases in between. The CDR3 is made up of 15 amino acids. The V gene's germline CDR1 is SEHNR and CDR2 FQNEAQ (reference sequence).

The rearrangement joins TRBV3-1 to TRBJ2-4; TRBD2 aligns across 7 bases. CDR3 length: 16 amino acids. Losses at the gene ends were 0 bases for V and 7 bases for J; bases not matched to a gene: 9. CDR1 is LGHDT, CDR2 YNNKEL, per germline (reference sequence). The CDR3 is CASSQDGWQGGNIQYF. The CDR3, as DNA: TGTGCCAGCAGCCAAGATGGGTGGCAGGGAGGGAACATTCAGTACTTC. Using reference TRBV3-1 and TRBJ2-4 for the parts outside the CDR3, the full variable domain is DTAVSQTPKYLVTQMGNDKSIKCEQNLGHDTMYWYKQDSKKFLKIMFSYNNKELIINETVPNRFSPKSPDKAHLNLHINSLELGDSAVYFCASSQDGWQGGNIQYFGAGTRLSVL.

This sequence joins TRBV27 and TRBJ2-3, with TRBD2 matching over 13 bases. Germline V CDR1 and CDR2: MNHEY, SMNVEV (reference sequence). Trimming at V came to 2 bases and at J to 6 bases, leaving 8 bases not matched to a gene. This CDR3 comprises 17 residues. In DNA, the CDR3 is TGTGCCAGCAGTTTACTGGGGACTAGCGGGAAAGTGGATACGCAGTATTTT. Translation gives CASSLLGTSGKVDTQYF.

CDR3 nucleotide sequence: TGTGCCAGTATGTCGCTGGGGTTAGATACGCAGTATTTT. Its translation: CASMSLGLDTQYF. This chain connects TRBV27 to TRBJ2-3; D gene unclear. CDR3 length: 13 amino acids. Germline CDR1 MNHEY, CDR2 SMNVEV (reference sequence). V was pared by 9 bases and J by 5 bases, with 15 bases between.

This clonotype was counted between two and nine times. This chain joins TRBV7-9 and TRBJ1-6; 10 nucleotides line up with TRBD1. J gave up 10 bases and V 5 bases, and 8 bases lay outside the gene matches. CDR1 and CDR2 from the germline V gene are SEHNR and FQNEAQ (reference sequence). The CDR3 length is 15 residues. CDR3 loop: CASSLWTGGQSPLHF. In DNA, the CDR3 is TGTGCCAGCAGCCTATGGACAGGGGGACAATCACCCCTCCACTTT.

V is TRBV7-9 and J is TRBJ1-5, with 10 nucleotides matching TRBD1. The CDR3 runs to 16 residues. CDR1 is SEHNR, CDR2 FQNEAQ, per germline (reference sequence). Unmatched junction bases numbered 7, after V lost 5 bases and J lost 3 bases. CDR3 sequence (DNA): TGTGCCAGCAGCGTATCCGGGACAGGGGACAATCAGCCCCAGCATTTT. The encoded protein is CASSVSGTGDNQPQHF.

This clonotype was counted many times. CDR3 sequence: CASSFGYEQYF. CDR3 DNA: TGTGCCAGCAGTTTCGGATACGAGCAGTACTTC. The J gene is TRBJ2-7, the V gene TRBV12-3 or TRBV12-4; D ambiguous. The length of the CDR3 is 11 residues. V dropped 3 bases and J dropped 4 bases, with 4 bases sitting between them.

V gene TRBV5-1 combines with J gene TRBJ2-7, with TRBD2 matching 7 bases. The CDR3 runs 15 residues. The V and J ends lost 2 bases and 0 bases, in that order; junction bases with no gene match: 5. Looked up from germline, CDR1 is SGHRS and CDR2 is YFSETQ. CDR3 residues: CASSFSSGSSYEQYF. CDR3 nucleotide sequence: TGCGCCAGCAGCTTCTCTAGCGGAAGCTCCTACGAGCAGTACTTC. Drawing the rest from reference TRBV5-1 and TRBJ2-7, the complete variable domain is KAGVTQTPRYLIKTRGQQVTLSCSPISGHRSVSWYQQTPGQGLQFLFEYFSETQRNKGNFPGRFSGRQFSNSRSEMNVSTLELGDSALYLCASSFSSGSSYEQYFGPGTRLTVT.

Remarks on this clonotype: Being one base from a much bigger clone, this may be a read error. The chain is built from TRBV25-1 and TRBJ2-5; D is unresolved. Looked up from germline, CDR1 is MGHDK and CDR2 is SYGVNS. This CDR3 has 14 residues. The V and J ends lost 3 bases and 11 bases respectively, with 19 bases between them. The CDR3: CASSDFAPFNEQYF. The DNA of the CDR3 is TGTGCCAGCAGTGACTTTGCCCCCTTCAATGAGCAGTACTTC.

As regards this clonotype: This could be a read error, since a much larger clone is one nucleotide away. V usage is TRBV24-1 and J usage is TRBJ2-1, with D tentatively TRBD1 (7 bases). The V gene lost 1 base and the J gene lost 7 bases, with 13 bases spanning the gap. This CDR3 is built from 15 residues. CDR1 KGHDR and CDR2 SFDVKD come from the germline V gene. The CDR3 loop is CATSDFARGVNEQFF. As DNA, the CDR3 is TGTGCCACCAGTGATTTTGCCAGGGGGGTAAATGAGCAGTTCTTC.

This clonotype was recorded only once. J is TRBJ2-1 and V is TRBV28, with D possibly TRBD2 on 5 matching bases. Deletions cut 5 bases from V and 9 bases from J, with 11 bases between. This CDR3 is 12 amino acids long. The germline V gene encodes CDR1 MDHEN and CDR2 SYDVKM. The CDR3 protein is CASSMIALEQFF. The CDR3 bases are TGTGCCAGCAGTATGATAGCGCTTGAGCAGTTCTTC. Full variable domain (outside the CDR3, taken from reference TRBV28 and TRBJ2-1): DVKVTQSSRYLVKRTGEKVFLECVQDMDHENMFWYRQDPGLGLRLIYFSYDVKMKEKGDIPEGYSVSREKKERFSLILESASTNQTSMYLCASSMIALEQFFGPGTRLTVL.

Concerning this clonotype: A read error is possible here, since a much larger clone lies one base away. V is TRBV12-3 or TRBV12-4 and J is TRBJ2-3; 9 bases match TRBD1. The ends lost 8 bases at V and 4 bases at J; junction bases unmatched: 7. CDR3 length: 14 residues. CDR3 sequence: CASEQGAMSDTQYF. CDR3 DNA: TGTGCCAGCGAACAGGGGGCCATGTCAGATACGCAGTATTTT.

This chain joins TRBV7-2 and TRBJ1-2; D not resolved. Germline V lookup: CDR1 SGHTA, CDR2 FQGNSA. The CDR3 sequence is 14 residues long. V lost 7 bases and J lost 7, with 19 bases in between. CDR3 sequence: CASTLDSGYGGYTF. DNA of the CDR3: TGTGCCAGCACCCTTGATTCGGGGTATGGTGGCTACACCTTC.

This clonotype was counted many times. A junction end diverges from the germline sequence, so it may reflect a read error. The J gene is TRBJ2-1, the V gene TRBV6-5, with 8 bases identical to TRBD1. This CDR3 is 13 amino acids long. CDR1 and CDR2 from the germline V gene are MNHEY and SVGAGI. The CDR3 DNA reads TGTGCCAGCAGTGACTCAGGGGGCGATGAGCAGTTCTTC. As protein: CASSDSGGDEQFF.

The chain joins TRBV5-1 to TRBJ1-5; D gene ambiguous. With 7 bases removed from V and 5 bases from J, the gap between germline ends came to 13 bases. In germline, CDR1 is SGHRS, CDR2 YFSETQ. This CDR3 contains 13 residues. CDR3 residues: CASHPGPDQPQHF. In DNA form, the CDR3 reads TGCGCCAGCCACCCTGGGCCAGATCAGCCCCAGCATTTT.

In nucleotides, the CDR3 is TGCGCCAGCAGTGACATGGGTGGACGTGAAAAACTGTTTTTT. Protein product: CASSDMGGREKLFF. The V call is TRBV10-2, the J call TRBJ1-4; D remains unclear. CDR3 length equals 14 residues. Germline loops: CDR1 WSHSY, CDR2 SAAADI. V gave up 3 bases and J gave up 7 bases, with 12 bases separating them.

This clonotype was recorded a few times. The CDR3 loop is CASSLRWDSPLHF. The CDR3 DNA reads TGTGCCAGCAGCTTAAGGTGGGATTCACCCCTCCACTTT. The rearrangement uses TRBV7-2 and TRBJ1-6, with D hard to call. The CDR3 extends over 13 amino acids. V shed 2 bases and J shed 8 bases, with 7 bases lying between them. In germline, CDR1 is SGHTA, CDR2 FQGNSA.

This clonotype was seen at least ten times. The chain couples TRBV5-1 to TRBJ2-1; D might be TRBD2 (6 bases). This CDR3 is 15 amino acids long. Germline-derived CDR1 and CDR2 are SGHRS and YFSETQ. V lost 2 bases, J lost 4 bases, and 13 bases lay in between. The CDR3 loop reads CASSFFSGGYNEQFF. CDR3 bases: TGCGCCAGCAGCTTTTTTAGCGGAGGATACAATGAGCAGTTCTTC.